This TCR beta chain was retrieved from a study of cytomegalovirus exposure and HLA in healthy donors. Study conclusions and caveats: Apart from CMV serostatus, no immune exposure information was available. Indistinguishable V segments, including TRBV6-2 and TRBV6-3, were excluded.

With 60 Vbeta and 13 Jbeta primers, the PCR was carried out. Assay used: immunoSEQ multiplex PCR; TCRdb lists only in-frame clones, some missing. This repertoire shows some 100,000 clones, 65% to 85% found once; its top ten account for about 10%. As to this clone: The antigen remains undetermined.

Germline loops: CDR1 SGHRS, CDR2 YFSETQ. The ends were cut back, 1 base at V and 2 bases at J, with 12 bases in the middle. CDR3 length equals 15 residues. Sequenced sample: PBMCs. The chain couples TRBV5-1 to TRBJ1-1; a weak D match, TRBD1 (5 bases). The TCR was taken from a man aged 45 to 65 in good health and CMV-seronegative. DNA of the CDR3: TGCGCCAGCAGCTTGCCAGGGAGGAGAAACACTGAAGCTTTCTTT. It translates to CASSLPGRRNTEAFF.